This TCR beta chain stems from a study of T cell repertoires in ileal Crohn's disease. Study overall: Biopsies of the neoterminal ileum at postoperative colonoscopy form M6 samples. Findings and limits, study-wide: Sorted CD8 T cells held more high-frequency clones than CD4. Compared with non-smokers, active smokers at surgery showed more clonal expansions.

Trimming stripped 2 bases from V and 7 bases from J, with 15 bases between. The CDR3 covers 14 residues. In germline, CDR1 is SGHTS, CDR2 YDEGEE. Noted time point: neoterminal ileum biopsy at postoperative endoscopy, about 6 months after surgery. Assay: immunoSEQ multiplex PCR; the TCRdb copy retains only in-frame clones and omits some. The sample holds roughly 4,100 clones, roughly 78% seen once. Comment on this clone: Its specificity is not known.

This chain connects TRBV5-8 to TRBJ1-2, with D maybe TRBD1 (5 bases). The origin of this receptor is an adult with Crohn's disease. The sequencing sample was made of ileal tissue. The CDR3 here is CASSFQRTGGGYTF. The CDR3 DNA follows: TGTGCCAGCAGCTTTCAGAGAACAGGTGGTGGCTACACCTTC.